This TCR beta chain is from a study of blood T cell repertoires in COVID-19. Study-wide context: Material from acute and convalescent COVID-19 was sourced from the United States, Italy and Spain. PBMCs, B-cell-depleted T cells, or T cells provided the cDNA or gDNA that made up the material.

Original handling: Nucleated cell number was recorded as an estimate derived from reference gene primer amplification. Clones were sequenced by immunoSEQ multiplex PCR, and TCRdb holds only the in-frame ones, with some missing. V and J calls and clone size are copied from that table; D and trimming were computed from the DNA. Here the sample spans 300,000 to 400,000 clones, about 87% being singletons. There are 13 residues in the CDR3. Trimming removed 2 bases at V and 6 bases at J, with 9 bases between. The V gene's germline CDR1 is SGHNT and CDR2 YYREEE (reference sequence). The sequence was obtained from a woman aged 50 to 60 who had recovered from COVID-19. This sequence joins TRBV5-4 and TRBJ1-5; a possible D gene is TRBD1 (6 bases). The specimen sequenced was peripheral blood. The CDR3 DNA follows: TGTGCCAGCAGCTTTGGGGGCTCTCAGCCCCAGCATTTT. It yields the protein CASSFGGSQPQHF.